This T cell receptor beta chain was documented in a study of beta chain features in type 1 diabetes. On the study more broadly: The samples had 100 million to 140 million sorted cells examined in all.

All of the isolated RNA was reverse transcribed, so expressed TCRB transcripts were sequenced. Sequencing used immunoSEQ multiplex PCR; TCRdb keeps in-frame clones, though not all of them. The data show about 470,000 clones, with around 28% seen just once and around 0.065% held by the top ten. As concerns this clone: The antigen is not known.

Findings and limits, study-wide: Patients' naive, central memory and Treg TCRB repertoires seemed closer to one another than those of healthy donors.

CDR1 and CDR2 (germline): SGHDN, FVKESK. The CDR3 contains 13 residues. The ends were cut back, 0 bases at V and 4 bases at J, with 6 bases in the middle. The chain links TRBV14 to TRBJ1-1; D unclear. The clonotype comes from a man between 18 and 35 years old in good health. The sample was naive CD4+ T cells from blood. The CDR3 DNA reads as TGTGCCAGCAGCCAAGATGTGGGCACTGAAGCTTTCTTT. Protein product: CASSQDVGTEAFF. Full variable domain (rest looked up from reference TRBV14 and TRBJ1-1): EAGVTQFPSHSVIEKGQTVTLRCDPISGHDNLYWYRRVMGKEIKFLLHFVKESKQDESGMPNNRFLAERTGGTYSTLKVQPAELEDSGVYFCASSQDVGTEAFFGQGTRLTVV.